The next 21 T cell receptor beta chains were all read from a single sample in a study of identical twins (dated by TCRdb to the mid-2010s). The method behind the library was 5' RACE. Reads for this sample came from an Illumina HiSeq 2000. Using fastp trimming at Q25 and MiXCR clonotype assembly, TCRdb reanalyzed the public sequencing data and kept in-frame beta chains. Entries are consolidated by CDR3 protein sequence, retaining the most common genes and DNA. In all, the sample holds more than 400,000 distinct CDR3 sequences, and over 12% of those were seen once. The ten largest clones add up to more than 0.4% of the sample. The same sample was also used in a study of yellow fever vaccine responses in identical twins.

The sequenced sample consisted of CD4+ T cells sorted from blood. The receptor set was obtained from a woman between 18 and 29 years old in good health.

The gene calls are TRBV6-2 or TRBV6-3 and TRBJ2-5; the D is unclear. The CDR3 is made up of 14 amino acids. The V end was cut by 0 bases, the J end by 9 bases, with 14 bases between. Looked up from germline, CDR1 is MNHEY and CDR2 is SVGEGT. The CDR3 DNA reads TGTGCCAGCAGTTACTCCACTACTGGTAGGGCCCAGTACTTC. This translates into CASSYSTTGRAQYF.

Comments on this clonotype: One end of the junction does not line up with germline, which may come from a read error. This sequence joins TRBV5-1 and TRBJ2-1, with TRBD1 matching over 12 bases. CDR3 length: 15 amino acids. Germline CDR1 and CDR2: SGHRS and YFSETQ. The DNA for the CDR3 is TGCGCCAGCAGAACCGGGACAGGGGGCCGCAATGGGCAGTTCTTC. Encoded protein: CASRTGTGGRNGQFF.

This clonotype appeared a few times. This rearrangement joins TRBV7-8 to TRBJ2-7; 11 nucleotides align to TRBD2. V gave up 4 bases and J gave up 7 bases; unmatched junction bases: 9. The length of the CDR3 is 15 residues. The V gene's germline CDR1 is SGHVS and CDR2 FQNEAQ. CDR3 sequence reads: CASSSHRLAGYEQYV. In nucleotides, the CDR3 is TGTGCCAGCAGCTCCCACCGACTAGCGGGGTATGAGCAGTACGTC.

This chain's CDR3 is CASGGTSFDEQYF. The CDR3 DNA reads as TGTGCCAGCGGAGGGACTAGCTTTGACGAGCAGTACTTC. The V and J genes are TRBV9 and TRBJ2-7; 9 nucleotides agree with TRBD2. With V trimmed by 7 bases and J by 5 bases, 7 bases remained unmatched. The CDR3 has 13 amino acids. Germline lookup yields CDR1 SGDLS and CDR2 YYNGEE. The full variable domain, in which reference TRBV9 and TRBJ2-7 provide the parts outside the CDR3, is DSGVTQTPKHLITATGQRVTLRCSPRSGDLSVYWYQQSLDQGLQFLIQYYNGEERAKGNILERFSAQQFPDLHSELNLSSLELGDSALYFCASGGTSFDEQYFGPGTRLTVT.

This clonotype has a count of ten or more. The chain carries TRBV24-1 and TRBJ2-5, with 8 bases fitting TRBD1. Germline values: CDR1 KGHDR, CDR2 SFDVKD. The CDR3 runs 14 residues. Trimming removed 4 bases from V and 5 bases from J; junction bases left unmatched: 5. This CDR3 reads CATSDRTGLETQYF. The CDR3 DNA reads TGTGCCACCAGTGACCGGACAGGGCTGGAGACCCAGTACTTC.

The rearrangement links TRBV3-1 to TRBJ1-1; no clear D. V was trimmed by 4 bases and J by 3 bases, leaving 6 bases between them. The CDR3 sequence is 12 residues long. Germline V gene sequence: CDR1 LGHDT, CDR2 YNNKEL (reference sequence). CDR3 protein: CASSPGDTEAFF. DNA for the CDR3: TGTGCCAGCAGCCCTGGGGACACTGAAGCTTTCTTT.

The CDR3 here is CASSERTLIGNEQFF. DNA for the CDR3: TGTGCCAGCAGTGAGCGGACTCTGATAGGAAATGAGCAGTTCTTC. This chain connects TRBV6-1 to TRBJ2-1; D may be TRBD2 (5 bases). This CDR3 has 15 residues. Between the trimmed V and J ends, which lost 3 bases and 7 bases, there was a span of 16 bases. Germline V lookup: CDR1 MNHNS, CDR2 SASEGT.

The chain combines TRBV2 with TRBJ2-3; D is ambiguous. Trimming took off 6 bases at V and 2 bases at J, with 12 bases between the two ends. CDR3 size: 14 residues. Germline values: CDR1 SNHLY, CDR2 FYNNEI. The CDR3 reads CASSPASNTDTQYF. The CDR3 bases are TGTGCCAGCAGCCCGGCTTCTAACACAGATACGCAGTATTTT.

Comments on this clonotype: One end of the junction fails to match germline, which may point to a read error. The V and J genes are TRBV20-1 and TRBJ2-3; 16 nucleotides agree with TRBD2. The CDR3 totals 16 residues. From germline, CDR1 is DFQATT and CDR2 SNEGSKA (reference sequence). This CDR3 is CCAPGLAGGHEDTQYF. CDR3 nucleotides: TGCTGTGCTCCGGGACTAGCGGGAGGGCATGAAGATACGCAGTATTTT.

This clonotype was picked up many times. The junction departs from germline at one end; a sequencing error may be responsible. The chain couples TRBV7-8 to TRBJ2-7; 9 nucleotides align to TRBD2. The CDR3 has 15 residues. The germline CDR1 and CDR2 sequences are SGHVS and FQNEAQ. The CDR3 nucleotides read TGTGCCAGCAGTTTAGCGGGAGCCTCCTCCTACGAGCAGTACTTC. It translates to CASSLAGASSYEQYF.

V is TRBV7-9 and J is TRBJ2-6, with 8 bases aligning to TRBD2. The CDR3 covers 17 residues. Trimming took 3 bases from V and 2 from J; bases not matched to a gene: 6. Germline loops: CDR1 SEHNR, CDR2 FQNEAQ (reference sequence). The CDR3 spells CASSLGLAGTGANVLTF. The CDR3 DNA follows: TGTGCCAGCAGCTTGGGTCTAGCGGGTACTGGGGCCAACGTCCTGACTTTC.

The table lists this clonotype with a few counts. The chain combines TRBV29-1 with TRBJ2-1; no firm D call. Trimming removed 3 bases from V and 6 bases from J, with 9 bases in between. Germline assignment: CDR1 SQVTM and CDR2 ANQGSEA. The CDR3 totals 12 residues. DNA of the CDR3: TGCAGCGTTGAGTGGCAGTTCAATGAGCAGTTCTTC. It codes for CSVEWQFNEQFF.

This clonotype was seen only a few times. The genes are TRBV5-1 and TRBJ2-3; tentative D call: TRBD1 (5 bases). Trimming took 4 bases from V and 1 from J, leaving 13 bases between them. The germline V gene encodes CDR1 SGHRS and CDR2 YFSETQ. CDR3 length: 15 residues. CDR3 sequence: CASSTQGRGTDTQYF. DNA for the CDR3: TGCGCCAGCAGCACGCAGGGCCGGGGCACAGATACGCAGTATTTT.

This chain joins TRBV29-1 and TRBJ2-2; a weak D match, TRBD2 (5 bases). This CDR3 is built from 15 residues. The germline V gene has CDR1 SQVTM and CDR2 ANQGSEA. V lost 4 bases and J lost 0, with 12 bases in between. For the CDR3, the DNA is TGCAGCGTTGGGGAGACGGTCCCGAACACCGGGGAGCTGTTTTTT. It is translated as CSVGETVPNTGELFF.

V gene TRBV19 combines with J gene TRBJ2-1; D remains unclear. The CDR3 length is 10 residues. The germline V gene has CDR1 LNHDA and CDR2 SQIVND (reference sequence). Trimming took off 8 bases at V and 9 bases at J, with 8 bases between the two ends. The CDR3 coding sequence is TGTGCCAGTGGGCCGGTTGAGCAGTTCTTC. Residues: CASGPVEQFF. Using reference TRBV19 and TRBJ2-1 for the parts outside the CDR3, the full variable domain is DGGITQSPKYLFRKEGQNVTLSCEQNLNHDAMYWYRQDPGQGLRLIYYSQIVNDFQKGDIAEGYSVSREKKESFPLTVTSAQKNPTAFYLCASGPVEQFFGPGTRLTVL.

This clonotype was observed a handful of times. The chain couples TRBV3-1 to TRBJ1-6; maybe TRBD1 (5 bases). Trimming left V 1 base short and J 3 bases short, with 7 bases between. This CDR3 is built from 15 residues. CDR1 and CDR2 (germline): LGHDT, YNNKEL (reference sequence). The CDR3 region has the DNA TGTGCCAGCAGCCAAGGGGGCGACTATAATTCACCCCTCCACTTT. Its translation: CASSQGGDYNSPLHF.

The chain recombines TRBV10-3 with TRBJ1-1; no clear D gene. The CDR3 has 13 residues. Per the germline V gene, CDR1 is ENHRY and CDR2 is SYGVKD. V lost 7 bases, J lost 1 base, and 10 bases lay in between. The CDR3 bases are TGTGCCATCATGCGGGGAACGAACACTGAAGCTTTCTTT. Its protein is CAIMRGTNTEAFF.

Only a few counts were recorded for this clonotype. V usage is TRBV18 and J usage is TRBJ2-7; D might be TRBD1 or TRBD2, each matching 6 bases. CDR1 is KGHSH, CDR2 LQKENI, per germline. This CDR3 region has 16 residues. V was shortened by 1 base and J by 4 bases, with 17 bases between the two germline ends. The CDR3 bases are TGTGCCAGCTCACCACAGGCAGGGGCGGACTATTACGAGCAGTACTTC. This translates into CASSPQAGADYYEQYF.

This clonotype was counted between two and nine times. The V call is TRBV4-1, the J call TRBJ1-4; 7 bases agree with TRBD1. Germline CDR1 is MGHRA and CDR2 is YSYEKL. With V trimmed by 1 base and J by 7 bases, 9 bases remained unmatched. This CDR3 spans 16 amino acids. The chain's CDR3 is CASSQGRGAGGEKLFF. CDR3 nucleotide sequence: TGCGCCAGCAGCCAAGGGCGGGGGGCAGGGGGTGAAAAACTGTTTTTT.

This clonotype was seen many times. The chain couples TRBV12-3 or TRBV12-4 to TRBJ2-7; 14 bases map to TRBD2. The CDR3 has 14 residues. With V trimmed by 7 bases and J by 4 bases, 3 bases remained unmatched. Here the CDR3 reads CASTGTSGSYEQYF. The CDR3 bases are TGTGCCAGCACCGGGACTAGCGGGAGTTACGAGCAGTACTTC.

This clonotype was counted a few times. V is TRBV6-5 and J is TRBJ1-1, with 7 bases aligning to TRBD1. The J segment lost 7 bases and the V segment lost 4 bases, leaving 6 bases of the junction unmatched. CDR3 size: 13 residues. Germline loops: CDR1 MNHEY, CDR2 SVGAGI. The CDR3 nucleotides read TGTGCCAGCAGTTTCACCCGGGACAGTGAAGCTTTCTTT. This encodes CASSFTRDSEAFF.